One and the same sample provided the 25 T cell receptor beta chains below, sequenced in a study of cytomegalovirus exposure and HLA in healthy donors. A multiplex PCR was run with 60 Vbeta primers and 13 Jbeta primers. Sequencing was performed with immunoSEQ multiplex PCR; in TCRdb, only in-frame clones are kept and a portion is missing. The table shows approximately 190,000 clones, with 82% occurring only once. Material for sequencing was PBMCs. These receptors originate from a woman aged 50 to 65 in good health and CMV-seropositive.

The CDR3 DNA reads TGTGCCAGCAGCTCAGGACAGGGAGAGACCCAGTACTTC. It yields the protein CASSSGQGETQYF. The chain employs TRBV7-2 and TRBJ2-5, with 8 bases aligning to TRBD1. The V segment lost 4 bases and the J segment 4 bases; nucleotides outside the gene matches: 2. CDR1 and CDR2 (germline): SGHTA, FQGNSA. The CDR3 length is 13 residues.

This clone was observed a handful of times. The CDR3 region is CASATGGLSYEQYF. CDR3 nucleotide sequence: TGTGCCAGTGCAACAGGGGGCCTATCCTACGAGCAGTACTTC. The chain employs TRBV6-6 and TRBJ2-7; TRBD1 aligns across 9 bases. The J segment lost 1 base and the V segment lost 9 bases, leaving 7 bases of the junction unmatched. From germline, CDR1 is MNHNY and CDR2 SVGAGI (reference sequence). CDR3 length equals 14 residues.

The V call is TRBV4-1, the J call TRBJ2-7, with D uncertain. The CDR3 length is 13 residues. The germline CDR1 and CDR2 sequences are MGHRA and YSYEKL. V was clipped by 0 bases and J by 2 bases, with 5 bases between them. CDR3 DNA: TGCGCCAGCAGCCAAGATCCAACCTACGAGCAGTACTTC. Its protein is CASSQDPTYEQYF.

The CDR3 region has the DNA TGTGCCAGTAGTATCGTTTTAGGGACAGGGTATGAAAAACTGTTTTTT. This translates into CASSIVLGTGYEKLFF. This chain joins TRBV19 and TRBJ1-4; 9 nucleotides line up with TRBD1. The ends lost 3 bases at V and 6 bases at J; junction bases unmatched: 8. The CDR3 totals 16 residues. Germline loops: CDR1 LNHDA, CDR2 SQIVND (reference sequence).

This chain joins TRBV7-2 and TRBJ1-1; D uncertain. Per germline, CDR1 SGHTA and CDR2 FQGNSA. The V end was cut by 5 bases, the J end by 1 base, with 11 bases between. This CDR3 contains 14 residues. The CDR3, as DNA: TGTGCCAGCAGCCGCGGGTTATCGAACACTGAAGCTTTCTTT. This translates into CASSRGLSNTEAFF.

The gene calls are TRBV15 and TRBJ2-4; D is possibly TRBD1 (6 bases). Trimming took off 0 bases at V and 3 bases at J, with 24 bases between the two ends. Germline values: CDR1 LNHNV, CDR2 YYDKDF (reference sequence). This CDR3 contains 20 residues. CDR3 coding DNA: TGTGCCACCAGCAGAGATGGGGGCCGACTCAGGGACCTTATCAAAAACATTCAGTACTTC. It specifies CATSRDGGRLRDLIKNIQYF.

V is TRBV6-5 and J is TRBJ1-4, with D maybe TRBD1 (6 bases). Trimming took off 2 bases at V and 8 bases at J, with 12 bases between the two ends. Germline V gene sequence: CDR1 MNHEY, CDR2 SVGAGI. This CDR3 region has 14 residues. CDR3 region: CASSYSRGEEKLFF. DNA for the CDR3: TGTGCCAGCAGTTACAGCAGGGGTGAAGAAAAACTGTTTTTT.

This sequence joins TRBV7-2 and TRBJ2-7, with TRBD2 matching over 12 bases. Germline assignment: CDR1 SGHTA and CDR2 FQGNSA. V lost 3 bases and J lost 0; bases outside the gene matches: 0. This CDR3 is 15 amino acids long. The CDR3 here is CASSLTSGSSYEQYF. In nucleotides, the CDR3 is TGTGCCAGCAGCTTGACTAGCGGGAGCTCCTACGAGCAGTACTTC.

This chain links TRBV18 with TRBJ1-3; a possible D gene is TRBD1 (6 bases). This CDR3 spans 17 amino acids. Germline CDR1 is KGHSH and CDR2 is LQKENI. V was clipped by 1 base and J by 0 bases, with 13 bases between them. Here the CDR3 reads CASSPLPGASSGNTIYF. The CDR3 coding sequence is TGTGCCAGCTCACCACTCCCAGGGGCGTCCTCTGGAAACACCATATATTTT. The entire variable domain, with the rest obtained from reference TRBV18 and TRBJ1-3, is as follows: NAGVMQNPRHLVRRRGQEARLRCSPMKGHSHVYWYRQLPEEGLKFMVYLQKENIIDESGMPKERFSAEFPKEGPSILRIQQVVRGDSAAYFCASSPLPGASSGNTIYFGEGSWLTVV.

This chain links TRBV11-2 with TRBJ2-7; TRBD1 might be the D (6 bases). There are 16 residues in the CDR3. Germline V gene data show CDR1 as SGHAT and CDR2 as FQNNGV. Trimming removed 6 bases from V and 2 bases from J, with 20 bases in between. The CDR3 here is CASSRDPGQDAYEQYF. The CDR3 nucleotides read TGTGCCAGCAGTCGTGATCCGGGACAAGACGCCTACGAGCAGTACTTC.

The chain links TRBV25-1 to TRBJ2-7; D may be TRBD1 (5 bases). Trimming shortened V by 5 bases and J by 5 bases, and 16 bases separated the two germline ends. Germline CDR1 MGHDK, CDR2 SYGVNS. CDR3 length equals 14 residues. The CDR3 nucleotides are TGTGCCAGCAGTTTATCAGGGTTTGGGGACGAGCAGTACTTC. Translated, it gives CASSLSGFGDEQYF.

This rearrangement joins TRBV9 to TRBJ1-3; D is unresolved. This CDR3 is 15 amino acids long. The germline gives CDR1 SGDLS, CDR2 YYNGEE. Between the trimmed V and J ends, which lost 2 bases and 4 bases, there was a span of 13 bases. The chain's CDR3 is CASSVGGSSGNTIYF. CDR3 DNA: TGTGCCAGCAGCGTGGGAGGGTCTTCCGGAAACACCATATATTTT.

The V call is TRBV18, the J call TRBJ2-7; the D is unclear. This CDR3 spans 12 amino acids. Germline CDR1 KGHSH, CDR2 LQKENI. The V and J ends lost 4 bases and 0 bases respectively, with 4 bases between them. The CDR3 protein is CASSRSSYEQYF. The CDR3 region has the DNA TGTGCCAGCTCACGTAGCTCCTACGAGCAGTACTTC.

The chain is built from TRBV7-9 and TRBJ1-2; D gene uncertain. The CDR3 runs 15 residues. Germline V gene lookup returns CDR1 SEHNR and CDR2 FQNEAQ (reference sequence). V was cut by 2 bases and J by 1 base, with 11 bases left in between. The CDR3 DNA sequence: TGTGCCAGCAGCTTACGGGAACAGCTTAACTATGGCTACACCTTC. Its protein is CASSLREQLNYGYTF.

The rearrangement joins TRBV27 to TRBJ1-6, with 7 bases identical to TRBD1. The CDR3 sequence is 14 residues long. Germline V lookup: CDR1 MNHEY, CDR2 SMNVEV (reference sequence). Trimming at V came to 6 bases and at J to 11 bases, leaving 10 bases not matched to a gene. The CDR3 loop is CASRETGLGAPLHF. The CDR3 DNA reads TGTGCCAGCAGGGAGACAGGGTTAGGTGCACCCCTCCACTTT.

The genes are TRBV15 and TRBJ2-2, with D possibly being TRBD1 (6 bases). The germline gives CDR1 LNHNV, CDR2 YYDKDF (reference sequence). Between the trimmed V and J ends, which lost 6 bases and 6 bases, there was a span of 14 bases. There are 14 residues in the CDR3. The CDR3 here is CATSADRRAGELFF. CDR3 sequence (DNA): TGTGCCACCAGTGCCGACAGGCGGGCCGGGGAGCTGTTTTTT.

About this clone: The junction departs from the called germline gene at one end, perhaps through a read error. This chain connects TRBV7-9 to TRBJ1-2; the D is unclear. CDR1 is SEHNR and CDR2 is FQNEAQ in the germline V gene (reference sequence). The CDR3 length is 12 residues. Here the CDR3 reads CSSSLEQYGYTF. In nucleotides, the CDR3 is TGTTCCAGCAGCCTAGAACAGTATGGCTACACCTTC.

V gene TRBV4-3 combines with J gene TRBJ2-3; D perhaps matches TRBD1 (5 bases). The CDR3 is 16 amino acids. V was shortened by 0 bases and J by 2 bases, with 12 bases between the two germline ends. Germline CDR1 is LGHNA and CDR2 is YSLEER. This CDR3 is CASSQDGATYTDTQYF. Here the CDR3 DNA reads TGCGCCAGCAGCCAAGATGGGGCGACGTACACAGATACGCAGTATTTT.

The genes are TRBV28 and TRBJ2-2, with TRBD2 matching 7 bases. This CDR3 is built from 14 residues. V gave up 3 bases and J gave up 4 bases; unmatched junction bases: 2. The germline gives CDR1 MDHEN, CDR2 SYDVKM. The CDR3 spells CASSLAGVTGELFF. For the CDR3, the DNA is TGTGCCAGCAGTTTGGCGGGGGTCACCGGGGAGCTGTTTTTT.

This chain connects TRBV5-4 to TRBJ1-2, with D maybe TRBD1 (6 bases). Trimming pared 1 base from V and 8 bases from J, leaving 15 bases between. The germline CDR1 and CDR2 sequences are SGHNT and YYREEE (reference sequence). The CDR3 runs to 14 residues. CDR3 sequence: CASSLRGRGAGYTF. The CDR3 DNA reads as TGTGCCAGCAGCTTGCGCGGCAGGGGAGCGGGCTACACCTTC.

This rearrangement joins TRBV5-1 to TRBJ1-4, with 11 nucleotides matching TRBD1. Germline V gives CDR1 SGHRS, CDR2 YFSETQ. The junction had 10 bases not matched to a gene; V was cut back by 6 bases and J by 3 bases. This CDR3 is 17 amino acids long. CDR3 sequence (DNA): TGCGCCAGCACCCCTGGACAGGGGGCGCGAGCTAATGAAAAACTGTTTTTT. As protein: CASTPGQGARANEKLFF.

The V call is TRBV9, the J call TRBJ2-1; D gene uncertain. Germline V gene data show CDR1 as SGDLS and CDR2 as YYNGEE. CDR3 length equals 15 residues. The ends were cut back, 0 bases at V and 2 bases at J, with 9 bases in the middle. The CDR3 loop reads CASSVGSETYNEQFF. The CDR3 DNA reads TGTGCCAGCAGCGTAGGAAGTGAGACCTACAATGAGCAGTTCTTC.

This chain connects TRBV6-1 to TRBJ2-2; TRBD1 matches 9 bases. Germline CDR1 is MNHNS and CDR2 is SASEGT. CDR3 size: 14 residues. Germline trimming cut 5 bases from V and 3 bases from J; bases unmatched to any gene: 1. This CDR3 is CASSTGGDTGELFF. The DNA for the CDR3 is TGTGCCAGCAGTACAGGGGGCGACACCGGGGAGCTGTTTTTT.

This CDR3 reads CASSPPSGGPTGELFF. In nucleotides, the CDR3 is TGTGCCAGCTCACCACCAAGCGGGGGGCCCACCGGGGAGCTGTTTTTT. The rearrangement joins TRBV18 to TRBJ2-2, with 9 bases aligning to TRBD2. J lost 4 bases, V lost 0 bases, and 3 bases had no gene match. CDR1 is KGHSH and CDR2 is LQKENI in the germline V gene. This CDR3 spans 16 amino acids.

The rearrangement uses TRBV2 and TRBJ2-2; the D gene is possibly TRBD1 (6 bases). Trimming stripped 6 bases from V and 4 bases from J, with 9 bases between. The CDR3 length is 13 residues. Per germline, CDR1 SNHLY and CDR2 FYNNEI. This CDR3 is CASRQGPTGELFF. The CDR3 nucleotides read TGTGCCAGCAGACAGGGCCCCACCGGGGAGCTGTTTTTT.